This TCR beta chain was captured by sequencing in a study of response to subunit inactivated influenza vaccine. This CDR3 comprises 12 residues. Per the germline V gene, CDR1 is GTSNPN and CDR2 is SVGIG (reference sequence). Trimming cost V 2 bases and J 0 bases, with 4 bases left between them. TCRdb processed the RT-PCR reads anew with MiXCR; each CDR3 protein has one entry. The sample consists of over 450,000 distinct CDR3 sequences, 10% to 15% of them appearing once. As concerns this clonotype: Its antigen is still unknown.

Study-wide points: New T cells are recruited in small numbers by each seasonal influenza vaccination, according to the authors' suggestion.

V is TRBV30 and J is TRBJ1-2; D is unclear. This TCR derives from a middle-aged man who received an inactivated influenza vaccine. Sequences were derived from PBMCs from blood, sampled 40 to 50 days after vaccination. The DNA of the CDR3 is TGTGCCTGGAGTTTGGCTAACTATGGCTACACCTTC. Translated: CAWSLANYGYTF.